Listed below are T cell receptor beta chains from one sample, sequenced in a study of blood T cells in healthy people across ages. Each CDR3 protein gets one entry after TCRdb re-called the 5' RACE reads with MiXCR. In the table there are 1.5 million to 2 million distinct CDR3 sequences, less than 50% of which are singletons. Sequencing input: blood. The receptors were gathered from a middle-aged woman in good health. The CDR3 runs from the conserved cysteine through the conserved F or W. The order of the fields is J gene, V gene, clone size, D gene, CDR3 DNA, CDR3 protein. The D gene is left open where the match is weak. Not every row has a clone size; where given, it reads once, few, many or a size class.

j_call: TRBJ2-1; v_call: TRBV5-1; clone_size: few; d_call: -; cdr3_nt: TGCGCCAGCAGCTTGGATGGGGTTACTGAGCAGTTCTTC; cdr3_aa: CASSLDGVTEQFF
j_call: TRBJ1-2; v_call: TRBV2; clone_size: -; d_call: -; cdr3_nt: TGTGCCAGCAGAGTCTACGTAGGCGATATCTATGGCTACACCTTC; cdr3_aa: CASRVYVGDIYGYTF
j_call: TRBJ2-5; v_call: TRBV4-3; clone_size: -; d_call: -; cdr3_nt: TGCGCCAGCAGCCAAGACGCTTTAACGACCCAGGTGGGGACCCAGTACTTC; cdr3_aa: CASSQDALTTQVGTQYF
j_call: TRBJ2-3; v_call: TRBV28; clone_size: -; d_call: -; cdr3_nt: TGTGCCAGCAGTTTGACAGGAGGACGATCGTGGGATACGCAGTATTTT; cdr3_aa: CASSLTGGRSWDTQYF
j_call: TRBJ2-5; v_call: TRBV7-2; clone_size: few; d_call: -; cdr3_nt: TGTGCCAGCAGCTTAAGGTTTTGGGGAACTGAAGAGACCCAGTACTTC; cdr3_aa: CASSLRFWGTEETQYF
j_call: TRBJ2-5; v_call: TRBV4-1; clone_size: -; d_call: -; cdr3_nt: TGCGCCAGCAGCCAAGATACAGAGCCCGGGGAGACCCAGTACTTC; cdr3_aa: CASSQDTEPGETQYF
j_call: TRBJ2-6; v_call: TRBV6-4; clone_size: few; d_call: TRBD1; cdr3_nt: TGTGCCAGCAGTGCAGAGGGACAGGGGGCTGGGGCCAACGTCCTGACTTTC; cdr3_aa: CASSAEGQGAGANVLTF
j_call: TRBJ2-5; v_call: TRBV24-1; clone_size: few; d_call: -; cdr3_nt: TGTGCCACCAGTGATCGGACAGCGCCCCAAGAGACCCAGTACTTC; cdr3_aa: CATSDRTAPQETQYF
j_call: TRBJ2-5; v_call: TRBV5-1; clone_size: -; d_call: TRBD2; cdr3_nt: TGCGCCAGCAGCTCTACTAGCGCTAACCAAGAGACCCAGTACTTC; cdr3_aa: CASSSTSANQETQYF
j_call: TRBJ1-2; v_call: TRBV29-1; clone_size: -; d_call: -; cdr3_nt: TGCAGCGTTCTACCGGGCCTCGGGCGAGATGGCTACACCTTC; cdr3_aa: CSVLPGLGRDGYTF
j_call: TRBJ2-5; v_call: TRBV5-1; clone_size: -; d_call: -; cdr3_nt: TGCGCCAGCAGCTTGAGGGGAGAGGAGGAAGAGACCCAGTACTTC; cdr3_aa: CASSLRGEEEETQYF
j_call: TRBJ1-2; v_call: TRBV6-6; clone_size: -; d_call: -; cdr3_nt: TGTGCCAGCAGTTACTCGGAGAGGAACTATGGCTACACCTTC; cdr3_aa: CASSYSERNYGYTF
j_call: TRBJ2-5; v_call: TRBV6-5; clone_size: -; d_call: -; cdr3_nt: TGTGCCAGCAGCCTCCACATCGGAACAGAAGAGACCCAGTACTTC; cdr3_aa: CASSLHIGTEETQYF
j_call: TRBJ2-5; v_call: TRBV3-1; clone_size: once; d_call: -; cdr3_nt: TGTGCCAGCAGCCAAGCCCGGGGAAAGACCCAGTACTTC; cdr3_aa: CASSQARGKTQYF
j_call: TRBJ2-3; v_call: TRBV7-2; clone_size: -; d_call: TRBD2; cdr3_nt: TGTGCCAGCAGCTCCGCGCGGGGGGGCGGACCAGGTACGCAGTATTTT; cdr3_aa: CASSSARGGGPGTQYF
j_call: TRBJ2-7; v_call: TRBV11-1; clone_size: -; d_call: -; cdr3_nt: TGTGCCAGCAGCTTTGGTGTGGGGCACTACGAGCAGTACTTC; cdr3_aa: CASSFGVGHYEQYF
j_call: TRBJ2-5; v_call: TRBV14; clone_size: once; d_call: -; cdr3_nt: TGTGCCATCAGCCAAGGCTTTTTCCCGAGGGAGACCCAGTACTTC; cdr3_aa: CAISQGFFPRETQYF
j_call: TRBJ2-3; v_call: TRBV24-1; clone_size: -; d_call: -; cdr3_nt: TGTGCCACTCGGACCGCAGGGGATACGCAGTATTTT; cdr3_aa: CATRTAGDTQYF
j_call: TRBJ1-6; v_call: TRBV15; clone_size: -; d_call: TRBD1; cdr3_nt: TGTGCCACCAGCAGAAGGACAGGGTCTAATTCACCCCTCCACTTT; cdr3_aa: CATSRRTGSNSPLHF
j_call: TRBJ2-3; v_call: TRBV5-5; clone_size: -; d_call: -; cdr3_nt: TGTGCCAGCAGCCGGGTTGTTGGCACAGATACGCAGTATTTT; cdr3_aa: CASSRVVGTDTQYF
j_call: TRBJ2-3; v_call: TRBV12-3/TRBV12-4; clone_size: -; d_call: -; cdr3_nt: TGTGCCAGCAGTTTCGGGTCCTGGCGAGCGGCAACAGATACGCAGTATTTT; cdr3_aa: CASSFGSWRAATDTQYF
j_call: TRBJ1-5; v_call: TRBV20-1; clone_size: -; d_call: -; cdr3_nt: TGCAGTGCTCCAACCTTCTATCGAGGAAGCAAAAGCAATCAGCCCCAGCATTTT; cdr3_aa: CSAPTFYRGSKSNQPQHF
j_call: TRBJ2-2; v_call: TRBV11-2; clone_size: -; d_call: -; cdr3_nt: TGTGCCAGCAGCTTAAAGCACACCGGGGAGCTGTTTTTT; cdr3_aa: CASSLKHTGELFF
j_call: TRBJ2-1; v_call: TRBV4-3; clone_size: -; d_call: TRBD2; cdr3_nt: TGCGCCGGCAGCCAAGATCCGATGGTAGCGGGGGGGCCTAGAAATGAGCAGTTCTTC; cdr3_aa: CAGSQDPMVAGGPRNEQFF
j_call: TRBJ2-3; v_call: TRBV28; clone_size: few; d_call: TRBD1; cdr3_nt: TGTGCCAGCAGTTTGACAGGGTCTTTCACAGATACGCAGTATTTT; cdr3_aa: CASSLTGSFTDTQYF
j_call: TRBJ1-5; v_call: TRBV7-9; clone_size: -; d_call: -; cdr3_nt: TGTGCCAGCAGCTTAGCGGATGTCGCAGGGGATCAGCCCCAGCATTTT; cdr3_aa: CASSLADVAGDQPQHF
j_call: TRBJ1-2; v_call: TRBV5-5; clone_size: few; d_call: -; cdr3_nt: TGTGCCAGCAGTCTTCTTCAAGGCGGCTACGTCTATGGCTACACCTTC; cdr3_aa: CASSLLQGGYVYGYTF
j_call: TRBJ2-7; v_call: TRBV7-2; clone_size: -; d_call: -; cdr3_nt: TGTGCCAGCAGCTTACAGGCGGTTAGACTCATCGCAGGGGAGCAGTACTTC; cdr3_aa: CASSLQAVRLIAGEQYF
j_call: TRBJ1-2; v_call: TRBV4-3; clone_size: few; d_call: TRBD1; cdr3_nt: TGCGCCAGCAGCCAAGATGCCCCCGCAGGGGGCCAGTATGGCTACACCTTC; cdr3_aa: CASSQDAPAGGQYGYTF
j_call: TRBJ2-3; v_call: TRBV12-3/TRBV12-4; clone_size: -; d_call: -; cdr3_nt: TGTGCCAGCAGACCCATGGGGGATACGCAGTATTTT; cdr3_aa: CASRPMGDTQYF
j_call: TRBJ2-7; v_call: TRBV20-1; clone_size: -; d_call: TRBD1; cdr3_nt: TGCAGTGTCGGAGACAGGGGGCTTCGATACGAGCAGTACTTC; cdr3_aa: CSVGDRGLRYEQYF
j_call: TRBJ1-1; v_call: TRBV2; clone_size: -; d_call: -; cdr3_nt: TGTGCCAGCAGAAAAGAACTGGGGGGAAGCACTGAAGCTTTCTTT; cdr3_aa: CASRKELGGSTEAFF
j_call: TRBJ2-5; v_call: TRBV20-1; clone_size: few; d_call: TRBD2; cdr3_nt: TGCAGTGCTAGTCAAGCGGGGGGTTACCAAGAGACCCAGTACTTC; cdr3_aa: CSASQAGGYQETQYF
j_call: TRBJ2-7; v_call: TRBV6-6; clone_size: -; d_call: -; cdr3_nt: TGTGCCAGCGGTTACGGGGTCGGCTCCTACGAGCAGTACTTC; cdr3_aa: CASGYGVGSYEQYF
j_call: TRBJ2-1; v_call: TRBV4-3; clone_size: once; d_call: -; cdr3_nt: TGCGCCAGCAGCCAAGGACCAGGCGGGGGCCCTAGCGACAATGAGCAGTTCTTC; cdr3_aa: CASSQGPGGGPSDNEQFF
j_call: TRBJ2-7; v_call: TRBV5-1; clone_size: few; d_call: -; cdr3_nt: TGCGCCAGCAGCTTAAGTGCGAACAGAGCCTACGAGCAGTACTTC; cdr3_aa: CASSLSANRAYEQYF
j_call: TRBJ1-4; v_call: TRBV6-5; clone_size: -; d_call: -; cdr3_nt: TGTGCCAGCAGTCCCGACAGTGAAAAACTGTTTTTT; cdr3_aa: CASSPDSEKLFF
j_call: TRBJ2-7; v_call: TRBV6-2/TRBV6-3; clone_size: -; d_call: -; cdr3_nt: TGTGCCAGCAGGAGCGGAGACACTTACGAGCAGTACTTC; cdr3_aa: CASRSGDTYEQYF
j_call: TRBJ2-5; v_call: TRBV5-6; clone_size: -; d_call: -; cdr3_nt: TGTGCCAGCGGCTTGATCAAACAGAGTGGCTGGGGTTCGGAGACCCAGTACTTC; cdr3_aa: CASGLIKQSGWGSETQYF
j_call: TRBJ2-1; v_call: TRBV7-2; clone_size: -; d_call: -; cdr3_nt: TGTGCCAGCAGCTTAAGGTTGGTAGGGCTCTCCTACAATGAGCAGTTCTTC; cdr3_aa: CASSLRLVGLSYNEQFF
j_call: TRBJ2-3; v_call: TRBV9; clone_size: -; d_call: TRBD2; cdr3_nt: TGTGCCAGCAGCGGGGGACTAGCGGGGGTCCGCACAGATACGCAGTATTTT; cdr3_aa: CASSGGLAGVRTDTQYF
j_call: TRBJ2-7; v_call: TRBV3-1; clone_size: -; d_call: TRBD2; cdr3_nt: TGTGCCAGCAGTTCCCCGGGACTAGGGGACTGGGAGCAGTACTTC; cdr3_aa: CASSSPGLGDWEQYF
j_call: TRBJ2-7; v_call: TRBV18; clone_size: many; d_call: -; cdr3_nt: TGTGCCAGCTCACCCCTGGACAGCTCCTACGAGCAGTACTTC; cdr3_aa: CASSPLDSSYEQYF
j_call: TRBJ1-5; v_call: TRBV28; clone_size: -; d_call: -; cdr3_nt: TGTGCCAGCCTCGGGGGGCCGAGGTGGGGCAATCAGCCCCAGCATTTT; cdr3_aa: CASLGGPRWGNQPQHF
j_call: TRBJ2-3; v_call: TRBV20-1; clone_size: few; d_call: TRBD2; cdr3_nt: TGCAGTGGGGAAGTGCCGGGACTAGGAGGCCCAGATACGCAGTATTTT; cdr3_aa: CSGEVPGLGGPDTQYF
j_call: TRBJ1-1; v_call: TRBV5-1; clone_size: once; d_call: -; cdr3_nt: TGCGCCAGCAGCTTGGGACAGAACACTGAAGTTTTCTTT; cdr3_aa: CASSLGQNTEVFF
j_call: TRBJ2-1; v_call: TRBV6-5; clone_size: -; d_call: TRBD1; cdr3_nt: TGTGCCAGCAGTTATTTTTTCTCCGGGACAGCCGACTACAATGAGCAGTTCTTC; cdr3_aa: CASSYFFSGTADYNEQFF
j_call: TRBJ1-5; v_call: TRBV20-1; clone_size: -; d_call: -; cdr3_nt: TGCAGTGCTAGAGATCTGGGTCCGGGCAATCAGCCCCAGCATTTT; cdr3_aa: CSARDLGPGNQPQHF
j_call: TRBJ2-1; v_call: TRBV4-1; clone_size: few; d_call: TRBD2; cdr3_nt: TGCGCCAGCAGCCAACTTACGGAGACTAGCGGGGGGAGGGAGCAGTTCTTC; cdr3_aa: CASSQLTETSGGREQFF
j_call: TRBJ2-1; v_call: TRBV5-5; clone_size: few; d_call: -; cdr3_nt: TGTGCCAGCAGTCTGGTTGTACATGAGCAGTTCTTC; cdr3_aa: CASSLVVHEQFF
j_call: TRBJ2-3; v_call: TRBV5-1; clone_size: few; d_call: -; cdr3_nt: TGCGCCAGCAGCTTACAGGACGGAGGCACAGATACGCAGTATTTT; cdr3_aa: CASSLQDGGTDTQYF
j_call: TRBJ1-2; v_call: TRBV4-1; clone_size: -; d_call: -; cdr3_nt: TGCGCCAGCAGCCACCTATTGGGACGGACTAACTATGGCTACACCTTC; cdr3_aa: CASSHLLGRTNYGYTF
j_call: TRBJ2-5; v_call: TRBV29-1; clone_size: -; d_call: -; cdr3_nt: TGCAGCTATGGGAGCCTCCAAGAGACCCAGTACTTC; cdr3_aa: CSYGSLQETQYF
j_call: TRBJ2-7; v_call: TRBV11-2; clone_size: -; d_call: -; cdr3_nt: TGTGCCAGCAGCTTTCGGACGGAGAGAAACCACGAGCAGTACTTC; cdr3_aa: CASSFRTERNHEQYF
j_call: TRBJ2-3; v_call: TRBV7-2; clone_size: -; d_call: -; cdr3_nt: TGTGCCAGCAGCTTAGCGGCCCGCTCGGCGCAGTATTTT; cdr3_aa: CASSLAARSAQYF
j_call: TRBJ2-3; v_call: TRBV2; clone_size: -; d_call: -; cdr3_nt: TGTGCCAGCAGTGAAGGGACTTTGACAGATACGCAGTATTTT; cdr3_aa: CASSEGTLTDTQYF
j_call: TRBJ2-7; v_call: TRBV9; clone_size: -; d_call: -; cdr3_nt: TGTACCAGCAGCGTAGATGGCGCGGGGGCCCCACGAAACGAGCAGTACTTC; cdr3_aa: CTSSVDGAGAPRNEQYF
j_call: TRBJ2-3; v_call: TRBV4-1; clone_size: -; d_call: TRBD2; cdr3_nt: TGCGCCAGCAGCCAGAGTCTAGCGGGGGGTGCAGATACGCAGTATTTT; cdr3_aa: CASSQSLAGGADTQYF